The text below deals with one T cell receptor beta chain. The sample belongs to a study of control samples from healthy donors and cancer patients. This table comes from immunoSEQ multiplex PCR, and its TCRdb copy is limited to in-frame clones, with some not included. The top ten clones hold approximately 4% of a sample with roughly 130,000 clones, just under 95% of them seen once. The germline CDR1 and CDR2 sequences are SGHVS and FNYEAQ. The CDR3 length is 15 residues. V was pared by 5 bases and J by 1 base, with 11 bases between. The material sequenced was blood. The TCR was taken from a young man in good health. This chain joins TRBV7-6 and TRBJ2-2; D may be TRBD1 or TRBD2 (5 bases each). The CDR3 sequence: CASSRGPRNTGELFF. The CDR3 DNA follows: TGTGCCAGCAGCCGGGGACCCAGGAACACCGGGGAGCTGTTTTTT.